What follows describes a single T cell receptor (beta chain). The antigen is unknown. Germline assignment: CDR1 SGHRS and CDR2 YFSETQ. The CDR3 sequence is 13 residues long. Deletions cut 1 base from V and 5 bases from J, with 8 bases between. The sample originates from a study of cytomegalovirus exposure and HLA in healthy donors. Study-level points and caveats: The likely origin of a cluster of highly shared sequence variants was a sequencing artifact.

The study ran its PCR with 60 Vbeta and 13 Jbeta primers. Only in-frame clones appear in the TCRdb table, and some are missing; sequencing was by immunoSEQ multiplex PCR. Of more than 90,000 clones listed, about 80% are singletons. V usage is TRBV5-1 and J usage is TRBJ2-3; D gene unclear. The specimen sequenced was PBMCs. This TCR derives from a woman aged 60 to 75 in good health and CMV-seronegative. Here the CDR3 reads CASSLTTKDTQYF. The CDR3 nucleotides are TGCGCCAGCAGCTTGACAACTAAAGATACGCAGTATTTT.